These 24 T cell receptor beta chains were sequenced from one sample in a study of shared clonotypes between healthy human individuals (dated by TCRdb to 2019 to 2021). Preparation of the library involved the immunoSEQ multiplex PCR assay. The clones in this table, taken by TCRdb from immuneACCESS, are in-frame only. Not every clone is retained; where verified, under half of the shortfall comes from an unresolved V gene, and the cause of the rest is unknown. In this sample the table shows just over 2,000,000 clones, over 85% of which occur a single time. 0.13% of the sample comes from the top ten. The sample comprised naive CD4+ T cells sorted from blood. Per the publication, the cell subset or site label means: CD45RA+ positively selected. The receptor source for this set is a man younger than 35 in good health.

This chain connects TRBV7-2 to TRBJ2-7; 8 positions match TRBD1. V trimming: 5 bases; J trimming: 3 bases; junction bases outside the gene matches: 6. This CDR3 comprises 14 residues. CDR1 and CDR2 (germline): SGHTA, FQGNSA. The CDR3 loop reads CASSLDRAYYEQYF. CDR3 in DNA: TGTGCCAGCAGCCTGGACAGGGCCTACTACGAGCAGTACTTC.

The rearrangement links TRBV5-5 to TRBJ1-6, with TRBD1 matching 7 bases. Losses at the gene ends were 5 bases for V and 7 bases for J; bases not matched to a gene: 9. This CDR3 has 15 residues. CDR1 and CDR2 (germline): SGHKS, YYEKEE (reference sequence). The CDR3 is CASSPEDRRNSPLHF. In DNA, the CDR3 is TGTGCCAGCAGTCCAGAGGACAGGAGGAATTCACCCCTCCACTTT.

The V call is TRBV19, the J call TRBJ1-5; D unresolved. There are 14 residues in the CDR3. Germline assignment: CDR1 LNHDA and CDR2 SQIVND (reference sequence). V gave up 4 bases and J gave up 6 bases, with 13 bases separating them. CDR3 bases: TGTGCCAGTAGTAGGCCCTTGGAGGTTCAGCCCCAGCATTTT. Translating it yields CASSRPLEVQPQHF.

The CDR3 DNA sequence: TGTGCCAGCAGCCAGGGAGAGTGGACAGGGACCGAGGAACTGTTTTTT. Amino acid sequence: CASSQGEWTGTEELFF. This rearrangement joins TRBV14 to TRBJ1-4, with 8 bases aligning to TRBD1. V shed 3 bases and J 12 bases; nucleotides not matched to a gene: 15. CDR1 and CDR2 (germline): SGHDN, FVKESK. The CDR3 is 16 residues long.

The chain joins TRBV7-6 to TRBJ2-5, with D perhaps being TRBD1 or TRBD2 (6 bases each). The CDR3 covers 16 residues. With 1 base removed from V and 4 bases from J, the gap between germline ends came to 16 bases. CDR1 SGHVS and CDR2 FNYEAQ come from the germline V gene. The CDR3 region has the DNA TGTGCCAGCAGCTTAGGAGGGGGGCGCGGGCGAGAGACCCAGTACTTC. It translates to CASSLGGGRGRETQYF. Together with reference TRBV7-6 and TRBJ2-5, the CDR3 gives the full variable domain: GAGVSQSPRYKVTKRGQDVALRCDPISGHVSLYWYRQALGQGPEFLTYFNYEAQQDKSGLPNDRFSAERPEGSISTLTIQRTEQRDSAMYRCASSLGGGRGRETQYFGPGTRLLVL.

Comment on this clone: Other DNA sequences in this specimen translate into the identical CDR3. The chain links TRBV28 to TRBJ2-2, with D unclear. The ends were cut back, 6 bases at V and 1 base at J, with 3 bases in the middle. Germline CDR1 reads MDHEN; CDR2 reads SYDVKM. The CDR3 contains 12 residues. The CDR3 sequence: CASRRNTGELFF. CDR3 DNA sequence: TGTGCCAGCAGGCGGAACACCGGGGAGCTGTTTTTT.

The chain uses TRBV6-5 and TRBJ1-2; the D is unclear. The V gene lost 2 bases and the J gene lost 0 bases, with 10 bases spanning the gap. Germline lookup yields CDR1 MNHEY and CDR2 SVGAGI. The CDR3 extends over 15 amino acids. CDR3 protein: CASSYGQLTNYGYTF. The CDR3 DNA is TGTGCCAGCAGTTACGGGCAGCTCACTAACTATGGCTACACCTTC.

The chain employs TRBV7-2 and TRBJ2-3, with D hard to call. Trimming took 5 bases from V and 8 from J, leaving 8 bases between them. The CDR3 runs 11 residues. Germline CDR1 SGHTA, CDR2 FQGNSA. This chain's CDR3 is CASSPLGTQYF. The CDR3 bases are TGTGCCAGCAGCCCGTTGGGTACGCAGTATTTT.

The V and J genes are TRBV10-3 and TRBJ2-1; 12 bases fit TRBD1. This CDR3 is built from 15 residues. With 0 bases clipped from V and 9 bases from J, the junction kept 3 bases outside the gene matches. Germline V CDR1 and CDR2: ENHRY, SYGVKD. The CDR3 DNA sequence: TGTGCCATCAGTGAGTCAGGGACAGGGGGCCTTGAGCAGTTCTTC. Residues: CAISESGTGGLEQFF.

On this clone itself: The same CDR3 also results from other DNA sequences found in this sample. This rearrangement joins TRBV18 to TRBJ2-2, with D perhaps matching TRBD1 (5 bases). This CDR3 comprises 15 residues. Between the trimmed V and J ends, which lost 3 bases and 0 bases, there was a span of 8 bases. Germline loops: CDR1 KGHSH, CDR2 LQKENI. Here the CDR3 reads CASSPQGPNTGELFF. CDR3 in DNA: TGTGCCAGCTCACCGCAGGGCCCGAACACCGGGGAGCTGTTTTTT.

V gene TRBV27 combines with J gene TRBJ2-7, with a possible D match to TRBD2 (6 bases). Trimming pared 1 base from V and 7 bases from J, leaving 11 bases between. Per the germline V gene, CDR1 is MNHEY and CDR2 is SMNVEV (reference sequence). This CDR3 comprises 13 residues. The CDR3 sequence is CASSLWDRGEQYF. CDR3 bases: TGTGCCAGCAGTTTATGGGACCGGGGGGAGCAGTACTTC.

V gene TRBV15 combines with J gene TRBJ2-7, with D hard to call. Germline loops: CDR1 LNHNV, CDR2 YYDKDF (reference sequence). The ends were cut back, 9 bases at V and 3 bases at J, with 15 bases in the middle. The CDR3 covers 13 residues. CDR3 DNA sequence: TGTGCCACTCAAGAGGTTTACTTCTACGAGCAGTACTTC. Translation: CATQEVYFYEQYF.

The chain employs TRBV19 and TRBJ1-2, with D possibly TRBD1 on 6 matching bases. The ends were cut back, 6 bases at V and 1 base at J, with 15 bases in the middle. The germline CDR1 and CDR2 sequences are LNHDA and SQIVND (reference sequence). The CDR3 loop spans 15 amino acids. The CDR3 nucleotides read TGTGCCAGTAGGCACCCGGGACAAGTTAACTATGGCTACACCTTC. It specifies CASRHPGQVNYGYTF.

In nucleotides, the CDR3 is TGCGCCAGCAGCTATTGGAGAGCAGGGGGCGGGAACACTGAAGCTTTCTTT. Residues: CASSYWRAGGGNTEAFF. This sequence joins TRBV5-1 and TRBJ1-1; 8 bases fit TRBD1. The CDR3 is 17 residues long. CDR1 is SGHRS, CDR2 YFSETQ, per germline. V shed 3 bases and J 1 base; nucleotides not matched to a gene: 11.

As for this clone: This same CDR3 is encoded by further DNA sequences in the sample. The chain combines TRBV9 with TRBJ1-4, with D unclear. V dropped 2 bases and J dropped 0 bases, with 5 bases sitting between them. The CDR3 extends over 14 amino acids. Per germline, CDR1 SGDLS and CDR2 YYNGEE. As DNA, the CDR3 is TGTGCCAGCAGCGTGACCGCAACTAATGAAAAACTGTTTTTT. Translation gives CASSVTATNEKLFF.

This clone showed up just once. The gene calls are TRBV28 and TRBJ1-1; maybe TRBD1 (5 bases). Germline values: CDR1 MDHEN, CDR2 SYDVKM. The V end was cut by 7 bases, the J end by 10 bases, with 19 bases between. This CDR3 contains 13 residues. The CDR3 here is CASILMQRGRAFF. The DNA of the CDR3 is TGTGCCAGCATCCTTATGCAGAGGGGTCGAGCTTTCTTT.

The chain has TRBV9 and TRBJ2-2, with a tentative D call TRBD1 (6 bases). V was trimmed by 1 base and J by 4 bases, leaving 23 bases between them. Germline V CDR1 and CDR2: SGDLS, YYNGEE. There are 19 residues in the CDR3. This chain's CDR3 is CASSVSLGAASLSTGELFF. CDR3 in DNA: TGTGCCAGCAGCGTATCTCTGGGGGCAGCGTCGTTGAGCACCGGGGAGCTGTTTTTT.

V and J are TRBV5-6 and TRBJ2-7; TRBD1 agrees at 7 bases. Trimming removed 4 bases from V and 5 bases from J; junction bases left unmatched: 3. The CDR3 covers 12 residues. Germline V CDR1 and CDR2: SGHDT, YYEEEE. This CDR3 is CASSVTGDEQYF. For the CDR3, the DNA is TGTGCCAGCAGCGTAACAGGGGACGAGCAGTACTTC.

This sequence joins TRBV11-2 and TRBJ2-3; TRBD2 agrees at 8 bases. CDR1 is SGHAT, CDR2 FQNNGV, per germline. The CDR3 length is 19 residues. Trimming removed 5 bases from V and 2 bases from J; junction bases left unmatched: 18. The CDR3, as DNA: TGTGCCAGCAGCCAGACGGCGGCGGGGGGAAGGCTTATCACAGATACGCAGTATTTT. Translating gives CASSQTAAGGRLITDTQYF. The full variable domain, rest sourced from reference TRBV11-2 and TRBJ2-3, is EAGVAQSPRYKIIEKRQSVAFWCNPISGHATLYWYQQILGQGPKLLIQFQNNGVVDDSQLPKDRFSAERLKGVDSTLKIQPAKLEDSAVYLCASSQTAAGGRLITDTQYFGPGTRLTVL.

The chain employs TRBV19 and TRBJ1-6; D is perhaps TRBD1 (5 bases). The CDR3 has 13 residues. Trimming pared 5 bases from V and 7 bases from J, leaving 9 bases between. In germline, CDR1 is LNHDA, CDR2 SQIVND (reference sequence). DNA of the CDR3: TGTGCCAGTAGTGGGGGGTTGAATTCACCCCTCCACTTT. Protein product: CASSGGLNSPLHF. The full variable domain, in which reference TRBV19 and TRBJ1-6 provide the parts outside the CDR3, is DGGITQSPKYLFRKEGQNVTLSCEQNLNHDAMYWYRQDPGQGLRLIYYSQIVNDFQKGDIAEGYSVSREKKESFPLTVTSAQKNPTAFYLCASSGGLNSPLHFGNGTRLTVT.

The V call is TRBV7-9, the J call TRBJ2-4; D may correspond to TRBD1 or TRBD2 (5 bases each). Looked up from germline, CDR1 is SEHNR and CDR2 is FQNEAQ (reference sequence). The CDR3 covers 18 residues. The ends were cut back, 1 base at V and 0 bases at J, with 16 bases in the middle. DNA for the CDR3: TGTGCCAGCAGCTTAGGGCTTGGGCAGGGAGTAGCCAAAAACATTCAGTACTTC. Translation gives CASSLGLGQGVAKNIQYF.

On this clone itself: This sample also contains other DNA sequences that code for the same CDR3. This rearrangement joins TRBV10-1 to TRBJ1-2; D is undetermined. CDR1 and CDR2 from the germline V gene are WNHNN and SYGVQD (reference sequence). CDR3 length: 13 residues. The ends were cut back, 0 bases at V and 4 bases at J, with 6 bases in the middle. The CDR3, as DNA: TGCGCCAGCAGTGAGTCGGGATCCTATGGCTACACCTTC. Translated, it gives CASSESGSYGYTF.

V usage is TRBV5-1 and J usage is TRBJ2-2; 8 bases are a match to TRBD1. The CDR3 runs 14 residues. Germline loops: CDR1 SGHRS, CDR2 YFSETQ. J lost 3 bases, V lost 4 bases, and 2 bases had no gene match. The CDR3 DNA is TGCGCCAGCAGCCCGGACAGGGACACCGGGGAGCTGTTTTTT. It codes for CASSPDRDTGELFF.

This chain links TRBV7-2 with TRBJ2-2, with TRBD1 matching over 9 bases. From germline, CDR1 is SGHTA and CDR2 FQGNSA. This CDR3 is 15 amino acids long. The V and J ends lost 5 bases and 4 bases, in that order; junction bases with no gene match: 5. CDR3: CASSRQGVRTGELFF. The CDR3 DNA reads TGTGCCAGCAGCAGACAGGGGGTTCGCACCGGGGAGCTGTTTTTT. Based on the CDR3 plus reference TRBV7-2 and TRBJ2-2, the full variable domain is GAGVSQSPSNKVTEKGKDVELRCDPISGHTALYWYRQSLGQGLEFLIYFQGNSAPDKSGLPSDRFSAERTGGSVSTLTIQRTQQEDSAVYLCASSRQGVRTGELFFGEGSRLTVL.